One and the same sample provided the 21 T cell receptor beta chains below, sequenced in a study of shared T cell receptors in the human thymus. TCRdb keeps only in-frame clones here, not all; method: immunoSEQ multiplex PCR. This sample carries some 760,000 clones, 70% to 90% of them seen once, and the ten largest clones take under 0.012%. These data were likewise used in another study, on human thymus T cells.

Sequencing used thymocytes. Receptor source: a girl less than two years old with a congenital heart defect.

Worth noting for this clone: Other DNA sequences in the sample encode the same CDR3. V usage is TRBV20-1 and J usage is TRBJ2-5, with a weak D call TRBD2 (5 bases). In germline, CDR1 is DFQATT, CDR2 SNEGSKA (reference sequence). V shed 3 bases and J shed 5 bases, with 7 bases lying between them. This CDR3 is built from 11 residues. The CDR3 is CSASPGETQYF. In DNA, the CDR3 is TGCAGTGCTAGCCCGGGGGAGACCCAGTACTTC.

This chain links TRBV29-1 with TRBJ1-4, with TRBD1 matching over 9 bases. CDR3 size: 14 residues. Trimming removed 6 bases from V and 8 bases from J; junction bases left unmatched: 10. Germline-derived CDR1 and CDR2 are SQVTM and ANQGSEA. CDR3 amino acids: CSVDSGTGSEKLFF. The CDR3 bases are TGCAGCGTGGACTCCGGGACAGGGTCAGAAAAACTGTTTTTT. Full variable domain (remainder filled in from reference TRBV29-1 and TRBJ1-4): SAVISQKPSRDICQRGTSLTIQCQVDSQVTMMFWYRQQPGQSLTLIATANQGSEATYESGFVIDKFPISRPNLTFSTLTVSNMSPEDSSIYLCSVDSGTGSEKLFFGSGTQLSVL.

The V and J genes are TRBV18 and TRBJ1-1, with 7 bases lining up with TRBD1. V shed 1 base, J shed 5 bases, and the junction held 4 bases outside the gene matches. The CDR3 is 14 amino acids. The germline V gene encodes CDR1 KGHSH and CDR2 LQKENI. The CDR3 here is CASSPLDRETEAFF. Written as DNA, the CDR3 is TGTGCCAGCTCACCACTAGACAGGGAAACTGAAGCTTTCTTT.

The J gene is TRBJ1-5, the V gene TRBV28, with a weak D call TRBD1 (6 bases). The germline V gene has CDR1 MDHEN and CDR2 SYDVKM. Trimming removed 3 bases at V and 1 base at J, with 13 bases between. This CDR3 region has 16 residues. The CDR3, as DNA: TGTGCCAGCAGTTTGACAGGAACTCCAAGCAATCAGCCCCAGCATTTT. Its translation: CASSLTGTPSNQPQHF.

The chain has TRBV20-1 and TRBJ1-5, with D tentatively TRBD1 (5 bases). Germline V CDR1 and CDR2: DFQATT, SNEGSKA (reference sequence). Trimming shortened V by 5 bases and J by 7 bases, and 9 bases separated the two germline ends. The CDR3 is made up of 11 amino acids. CDR3 region: CSAVKGQPQHF. CDR3 coding DNA: TGCAGTGCTGTCAAGGGGCAGCCCCAGCATTTT.

This clone was seen more than once but under ten times. The J gene is TRBJ2-1, the V gene TRBV5-4; 9 positions match TRBD2. V lost 0 bases and J lost 8; bases outside the gene matches: 15. The V gene's germline CDR1 is SGHNT and CDR2 YYREEE (reference sequence). The CDR3 is 18 residues long. The chain's CDR3 is CASSLASGGRGGIDEQFF. The CDR3 DNA reads TGTGCCAGCAGCTTGGCTTCTGGCGGGCGGGGGGGCATCGATGAGCAGTTCTTC.

The sample holds one count of this clone. This chain joins TRBV18 and TRBJ2-2; D may be TRBD2 (5 bases). V lost 3 bases to trimming and J lost 5 bases, with 19 bases between them. This CDR3 spans 17 amino acids. Germline CDR1 and CDR2: KGHSH and LQKENI. CDR3 region: CASSPRPRRSATGELFF. CDR3 DNA: TGTGCCAGCTCACCGAGGCCTAGGCGTAGCGCTACCGGGGAGCTGTTTTTT.

The chain couples TRBV28 to TRBJ1-1; no clear D gene. There are 14 residues in the CDR3. V shed 5 bases and J shed 8 bases, with 18 bases lying between them. The germline gives CDR1 MDHEN, CDR2 SYDVKM. The CDR3 coding sequence is TGTGCCAGCAGTCCCAGACGGGGTATAACCGAAGCTTTCTTT. The encoded protein is CASSPRRGITEAFF.

The chain combines TRBV14 with TRBJ1-6; D perhaps matches TRBD1 (5 bases). V shed 5 bases and J shed 6 bases, with 14 bases lying between them. The CDR3 has 15 residues. Germline-derived CDR1 and CDR2 are SGHDN and FVKESK. The CDR3, as DNA: TGTGCCAGCAGCACCCCCAAGGGGATTAATTCACCCCTCCACTTT. This sequence encodes CASSTPKGINSPLHF. Together with reference TRBV14 and TRBJ1-6, the CDR3 gives the full variable domain: EAGVTQFPSHSVIEKGQTVTLRCDPISGHDNLYWYRRVMGKEIKFLLHFVKESKQDESGMPNNRFLAERTGGTYSTLKVQPAELEDSGVYFCASSTPKGINSPLHFGNGTRLTVT.

This CDR3 is CATSRDGVGDTGELFF. CDR3 DNA: TGTGCCACCAGCAGAGATGGGGTCGGGGACACCGGGGAGCTGTTTTTT. This sequence joins TRBV15 and TRBJ2-2; possible D gene TRBD2, 5 bases. The V and J ends lost 0 bases and 3 bases respectively, with 11 bases between them. Germline V CDR1 and CDR2: LNHNV, YYDKDF (reference sequence). The CDR3 runs to 16 residues.

The chain links TRBV5-1 to TRBJ1-2; D is undetermined. V lost 0 bases to trimming and J lost 7 bases, with 10 bases between them. Per the germline V gene, CDR1 is SGHRS and CDR2 is YFSETQ. CDR3 length: 13 residues. The CDR3: CASSLAGEGGYTF. The CDR3 region has the DNA TGCGCCAGCAGCTTGGCCGGGGAGGGTGGCTACACCTTC.

This chain links TRBV27 with TRBJ1-1; D is unclear. CDR1 and CDR2 (germline): MNHEY, SMNVEV (reference sequence). This CDR3 has 13 residues. Trimming stripped 4 bases from V and 4 bases from J, with 10 bases between. The CDR3 bases are TGTGCCAGCAGTTCGAACCACTGCACTGAAGCTTTCTTT. Translation gives CASSSNHCTEAFF.

V is TRBV19 and J is TRBJ2-5; D remains ambiguous. V lost 3 bases and J 0 bases, leaving 17 bases between the germline ends. The germline CDR1 and CDR2 sequences are LNHDA and SQIVND (reference sequence). CDR3 size: 17 residues. The CDR3 bases are TGTGCCAGTAGTATTAAAAGGCCAGGATGGGACCAAGAGACCCAGTACTTC. Its translation is CASSIKRPGWDQETQYF.

The J gene is TRBJ1-5, the V gene TRBV30; D is undetermined. The length of the CDR3 is 16 residues. Trimming pared 3 bases from V and 2 bases from J, leaving 17 bases between. Germline CDR1 and CDR2: GTSNPN and SVGIG (reference sequence). CDR3 in DNA: TGTGCCTGGAGGCCAACTCGGCCAGGCGGCAATCAGCCCCAGCATTTT. Translation: CAWRPTRPGGNQPQHF.

This clone was seen once. The rearrangement joins TRBV9 to TRBJ1-1; D is perhaps TRBD1 (5 bases). Germline loops: CDR1 SGDLS, CDR2 YYNGEE. The CDR3 runs to 17 residues. The V and J ends lost 4 bases and 1 base respectively, with 20 bases between them. The CDR3 spells CASSPRYLRDSNTEAFF. The CDR3 DNA is TGTGCCAGCAGCCCTCGATACCTCCGGGACTCGAACACTGAAGCTTTCTTT.

The chain has TRBV7-8 and TRBJ1-5, with D perhaps matching TRBD1 (5 bases). The germline V and J ends were trimmed by 2 bases and 2 bases, with 16 bases remaining between them. The CDR3 length is 17 residues. The germline V gene encodes CDR1 SGHVS and CDR2 FQNEAQ. CDR3 sequence (DNA): TGTGCCAGCAGCTTAAAGGACGGGGCGGGACGCAATCAGCCCCAGCATTTT. Translated: CASSLKDGAGRNQPQHF.

The rearrangement links TRBV27 to TRBJ2-5, with D uncertain. Germline lookup yields CDR1 MNHEY and CDR2 SMNVEV (reference sequence). V was clipped by 6 bases and J by 2 bases, with 7 bases between them. This CDR3 region has 12 residues. This CDR3 reads CASSHIQETQYF. The CDR3 DNA is TGTGCCAGCAGCCACATACAAGAGACCCAGTACTTC.

V is TRBV2 and J is TRBJ1-5, with 10 bases aligning to TRBD1. The CDR3 covers 20 residues. Germline V gene sequence: CDR1 SNHLY, CDR2 FYNNEI. With 0 bases clipped from V and 5 bases from J, the junction kept 16 bases outside the gene matches. CDR3 DNA: TGTGCCAGCAGTGAAGCCCCGGGACAGGGGAATAGGTGGGTTCATCAGCCCCAGCATTTT. Its protein product is CASSEAPGQGNRWVHQPQHF.

In its sample, this clone was seen once. The chain uses TRBV6-1 and TRBJ1-6; 8 nucleotides line up with TRBD1. CDR3 length: 13 residues. CDR1 MNHNS and CDR2 SASEGT come from the germline V gene. V lost 6 bases to trimming and J lost 6 bases; unmatched junction nucleotides: 1. For the CDR3, the DNA is TGTGCCAGCAGGGGGACAGGTAATTCACCCCTCCACTTT. This encodes CASRGTGNSPLHF.

The chain employs TRBV7-8 and TRBJ2-5, with unresolved D. The CDR3 loop spans 14 amino acids. Trimming removed 4 bases from V and 5 bases from J, with 14 bases in between. Germline V gene lookup returns CDR1 SGHVS and CDR2 FQNEAQ. CDR3 loop: CASSSVRGGETQYF. In DNA form, the CDR3 reads TGTGCCAGCAGCTCCGTCCGCGGTGGGGAGACCCAGTACTTC.

The genes are TRBV30 and TRBJ1-2, with TRBD1 matching over 7 bases. CDR3 size: 16 residues. With 0 bases clipped from V and 3 bases from J, the junction kept 10 bases outside the gene matches. The germline gives CDR1 GTSNPN, CDR2 SVGIG (reference sequence). Here the CDR3 DNA reads TGTGCCTGGAGTGTCCACAGGGGCCCCAGCCACTATGGCTACACCTTC. It yields the protein CAWSVHRGPSHYGYTF.